This TCR beta chain is drawn from a study of blood T cell repertoires in COVID-19. In the study overall: The United States, Italy and Spain were the sources of the acute and convalescent COVID-19 samples.

Only in-frame clones appear in the TCRdb table, and some are missing; sequencing was by immunoSEQ multiplex PCR. The sample yields hundreds of thousands of clones, 80% to 90% seen once. The clonotype was recovered from an older woman with COVID-19, enrolled during active disease. The sample taken for sequencing was peripheral blood.

CDR3 amino acids: CASSSVWGTGTYEQYF. CDR3 coding DNA: TGCGCCAGCAGCTCGGTCTGGGGGACAGGGACCTACGAGCAGTACTTC. The V gene is TRBV5-1, the J gene TRBJ2-7; 9 bases agree with TRBD1. The CDR3 is made up of 16 amino acids. After removal of 3 bases from V and 2 bases from J, the junction contained 9 bases not matched to a gene. Germline-derived CDR1 and CDR2 are SGHRS and YFSETQ.